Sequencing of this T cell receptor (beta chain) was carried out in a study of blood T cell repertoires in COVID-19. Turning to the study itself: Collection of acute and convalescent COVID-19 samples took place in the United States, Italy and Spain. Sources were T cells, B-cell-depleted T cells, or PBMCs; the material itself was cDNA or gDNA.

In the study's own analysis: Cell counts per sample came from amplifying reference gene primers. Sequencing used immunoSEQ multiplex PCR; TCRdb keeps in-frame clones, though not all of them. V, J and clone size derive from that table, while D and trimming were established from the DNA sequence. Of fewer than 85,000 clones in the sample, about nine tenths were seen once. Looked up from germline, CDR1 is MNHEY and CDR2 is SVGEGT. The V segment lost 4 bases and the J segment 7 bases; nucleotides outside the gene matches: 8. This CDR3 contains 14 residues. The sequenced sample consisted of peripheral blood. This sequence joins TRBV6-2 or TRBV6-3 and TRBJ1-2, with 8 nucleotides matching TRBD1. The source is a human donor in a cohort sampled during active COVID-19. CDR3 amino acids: CASSWPGQARGYTF. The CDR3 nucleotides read TGTGCCAGCAGTTGGCCGGGACAGGCTCGTGGCTACACCTTC.